Listed below are T cell receptor beta chains from one sample, sequenced in a study of glioma-infiltrating T cells after dendritic cell vaccination. Clones were sequenced by immunoSEQ multiplex PCR, and TCRdb holds only the in-frame ones, with some missing. Of fewer than 60,000 clones in the sample, approximately 90% were seen once. The sample in question was blood, obtained after dendritic cell vaccination. The receptor set was obtained from a human donor with glioblastoma. Both conserved end residues are trimmed from each CDR3. The order of the fields is V gene, CDR3 protein.

TRBV4-1	ASSQAGLAGPNEQL
TRBV30	AWSLSGSSDTQY
TRBV13	ASSPWSSGKTGELF
TRBV7-6	ASSLVGSAGAGDEQF
TRBV28	ASRPEGSPTYEQY
TRBV19	ASSPGTGINEQY
TRBV2	ASGTRDRGTDTQY
TRBV28	ASSFAGTYEQY
TRBV10-3	AISGSSYGYT
TRBV6-7	ASSSISGTGGEYGYT
TRBV6-5	ASRGTDRAYEQY
TRBV28	ASRRTGPTEAF
TRBV2	ASSVQGRGNQPQH
TRBV4-1	ASSQPLSGNQIHTQY
TRBV30	AWSVRRGTGSYEQY
TRBV5-4	ASSQRLSTEAF
TRBV7-8	ASSLDRGDEQY
TRBV28	ASSPPGGTRNQPQH
TRBV18	ASSRGGNYEQY
TRBV18	ASSPPGQGARGYT
TRBV5-4	ASSPLGTRAHEQY
TRBV4-2	ASSQGLPYNEQF
TRBV19	ASSIGGTGELF
TRBV4-3	ASSPQEDQETQY
TRBV28	ASATGTGGYT
TRBV9	ASSVSPQGAKTEAF
TRBV5-1	ASSFLAGSSYEQY
TRBV7-3	ASSLIGTSSSYNEQF
TRBV11-2	ASRPGGAGVSGELF
TRBV19	ASSRTFLAGGYNEQF
TRBV30	AWRVAGPKGGEQF
TRBV2	ASSYTTGRSGNTIY
TRBV9	ASSATTGTSGSWGRENEQF